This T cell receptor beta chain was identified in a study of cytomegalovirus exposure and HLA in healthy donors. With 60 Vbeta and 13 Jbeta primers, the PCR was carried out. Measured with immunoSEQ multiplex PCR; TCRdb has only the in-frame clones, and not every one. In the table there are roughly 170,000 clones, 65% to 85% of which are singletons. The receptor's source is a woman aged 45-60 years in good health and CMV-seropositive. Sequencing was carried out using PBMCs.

CDR3 nucleotides: TGCAGTGGACAGGGAGATACTGAAGCTTTCTTT. Translating it yields CSGQGDTEAFF. The gene calls are TRBV20-1 and TRBJ1-1, with 7 bases aligning to TRBD1. V lost 7 bases to trimming and J lost 5 bases; unmatched junction nucleotides: 4. The CDR3 is made up of 11 amino acids. Germline CDR1 and CDR2: DFQATT and SNEGSKA (reference sequence).